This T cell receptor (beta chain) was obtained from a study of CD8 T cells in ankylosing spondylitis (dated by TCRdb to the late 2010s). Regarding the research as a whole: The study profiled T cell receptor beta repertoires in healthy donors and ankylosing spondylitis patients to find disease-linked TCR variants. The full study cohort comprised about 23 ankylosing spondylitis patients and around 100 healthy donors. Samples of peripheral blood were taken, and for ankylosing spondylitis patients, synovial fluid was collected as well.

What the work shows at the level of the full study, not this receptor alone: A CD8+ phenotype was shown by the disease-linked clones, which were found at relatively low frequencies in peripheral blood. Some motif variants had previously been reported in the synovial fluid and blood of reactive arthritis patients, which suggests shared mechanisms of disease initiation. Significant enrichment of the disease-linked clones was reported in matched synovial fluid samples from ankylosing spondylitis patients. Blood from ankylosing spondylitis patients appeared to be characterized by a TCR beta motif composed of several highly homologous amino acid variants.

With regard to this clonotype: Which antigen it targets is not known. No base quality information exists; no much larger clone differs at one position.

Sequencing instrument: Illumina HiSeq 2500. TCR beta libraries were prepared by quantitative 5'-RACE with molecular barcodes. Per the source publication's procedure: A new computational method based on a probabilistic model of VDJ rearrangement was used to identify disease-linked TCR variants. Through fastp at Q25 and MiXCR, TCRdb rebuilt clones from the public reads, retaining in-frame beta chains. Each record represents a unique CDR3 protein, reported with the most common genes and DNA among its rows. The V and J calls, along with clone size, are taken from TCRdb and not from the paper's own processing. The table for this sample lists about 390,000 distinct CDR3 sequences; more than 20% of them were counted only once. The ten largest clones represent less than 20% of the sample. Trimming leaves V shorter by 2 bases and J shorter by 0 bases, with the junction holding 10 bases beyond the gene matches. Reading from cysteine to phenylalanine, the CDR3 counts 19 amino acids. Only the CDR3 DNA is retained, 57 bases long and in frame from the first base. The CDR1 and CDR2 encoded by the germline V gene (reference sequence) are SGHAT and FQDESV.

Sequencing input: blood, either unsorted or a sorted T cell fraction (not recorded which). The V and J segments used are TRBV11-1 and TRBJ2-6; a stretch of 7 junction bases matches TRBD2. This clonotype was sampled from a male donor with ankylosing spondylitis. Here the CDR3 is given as CASSLTAGTTASGANVLTF. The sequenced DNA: TGTGCCAGCAGCTTAACAGCCGGGACTACCGCCTCTGGGGCCAACGTCCTGACTTTC.